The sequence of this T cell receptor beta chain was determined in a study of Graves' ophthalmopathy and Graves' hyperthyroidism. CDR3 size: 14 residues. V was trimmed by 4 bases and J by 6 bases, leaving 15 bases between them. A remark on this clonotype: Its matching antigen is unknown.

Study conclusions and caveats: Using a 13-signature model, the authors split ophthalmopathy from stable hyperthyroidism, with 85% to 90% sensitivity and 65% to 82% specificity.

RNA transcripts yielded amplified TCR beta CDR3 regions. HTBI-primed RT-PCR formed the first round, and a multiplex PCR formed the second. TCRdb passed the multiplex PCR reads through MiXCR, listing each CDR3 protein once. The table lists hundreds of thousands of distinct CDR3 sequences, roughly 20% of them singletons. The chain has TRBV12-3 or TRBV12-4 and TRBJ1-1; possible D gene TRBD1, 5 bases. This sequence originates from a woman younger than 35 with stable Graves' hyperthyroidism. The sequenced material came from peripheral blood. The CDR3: CASSSPDRGAEAFF. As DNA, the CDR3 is TGTGCCAGCAGTTCCCCGGACCGGGGGGCTGAAGCTTTCTTT.